This entry concerns a single T cell receptor beta chain. Its target is not known. The same CDR3 can be traced to other DNA sequences in this sample. V was pared by 5 bases and J by 4 bases, with 11 bases between. There are 14 residues in the CDR3. Germline assignment: CDR1 MNHEY and CDR2 SVGAGI. This specimen comes from a study of graft-versus-host responses after intestinal transplantation. Regarding the study as a whole: GvH clones detected in recipient marrow included some appearing first in ileum or blood. Those patients showing graft-donor T cell macrochimerism displayed high graft-versus-host to host-versus-graft clonal ratios in allografts.

The protocol was immunoSEQ multiplex PCR, while the TCRdb copy is restricted to in-frame clones and leaves out a portion. The table has around 96,000 clones, about 93% seen once. The receptor was derived from a human patient who received an intestinal transplant, so some T cells may come from the graft donor. The gene calls are TRBV6-5 and TRBJ2-2; D unclear. Sequencing used PBMCs, obtained roughly 68 weeks after intestinal transplant. Written as DNA, the CDR3 is TGTGCCAGCAGTAGGGCTCGGCTCACCGGGGAGCTGTTTTTT. Protein sequence: CASSRARLTGELFF.